The 22 T cell receptor beta chains below all came from one sample that was sequenced in a study of T cell responses to AZD1222 COVID-19 vaccine. The protocol was immunoSEQ multiplex PCR, while the TCRdb copy is restricted to in-frame clones and leaves out a portion. The data hold over 60,000 clones, with more than 75% observed a single time. Sequencing was performed on peripheral blood, taken on day 0 of AZD1222 vaccination. These receptors were collected from an adult in good health.

CDR3 nucleotide sequence: TGCGCCAGCAGCCGAGCCGGGACAGGGGTGAATCAGCCCCAGCATTTT. Its protein product is CASSRAGTGVNQPQHF. The rearrangement links TRBV4-1 to TRBJ1-5; 10 bases map to TRBD1. Germline-derived CDR1 and CDR2 are MGHRA and YSYEKL. With 4 bases clipped from V and 4 bases from J, the junction kept 7 bases outside the gene matches. This CDR3 has 16 amino acids.

In this sample, this clone turned up once. The chain recombines TRBV4-1 with TRBJ1-1; D is unresolved. The CDR3 consists of 19 residues. V lost 0 bases, J lost 5 bases, and 25 bases lay in between. Germline CDR1 and CDR2: MGHRA and YSYEKL. CDR3 sequence: CASSQDLNQVTPRATEAFF. CDR3 coding DNA: TGCGCCAGCAGCCAAGACCTAAACCAAGTGACCCCGCGAGCGACTGAAGCTTTCTTT.

J is TRBJ1-4 and V is TRBV19, with no clear D. Germline loops: CDR1 LNHDA, CDR2 SQIVND (reference sequence). This CDR3 is built from 15 residues. Deletions cut 2 bases from V and 7 bases from J, with 14 bases between. For the CDR3, the DNA is TGTGCCAGTAGTATATGGGCAGGAGCGGGTGAAAAACTGTTTTTT. It is translated as CASSIWAGAGEKLFF.

This rearrangement joins TRBV11-2 to TRBJ2-5; tentative D call: TRBD2 (5 bases). Germline V gene data show CDR1 as SGHAT and CDR2 as FQNNGV. The V end was cut by 0 bases, the J end by 4 bases, with 9 bases between. The CDR3 is made up of 14 amino acids. The CDR3 loop is CASSLDLGRETQYF. The DNA for the CDR3 is TGTGCCAGCAGCTTAGATCTGGGGAGAGAGACCCAGTACTTC.

The chain recombines TRBV27 with TRBJ1-3, with TRBD1 matching 7 bases. From germline, CDR1 is MNHEY and CDR2 SMNVEV (reference sequence). V lost 6 bases and J lost 4; bases outside the gene matches: 9. The CDR3 runs to 15 residues. For the CDR3, the DNA is TGTGCCAGCAGCCGACAGGGCGGATGGGGAAACACCATATATTTT. Translated, it gives CASSRQGGWGNTIYF.

This rearrangement joins TRBV28 to TRBJ2-3, with 8 bases fitting TRBD2. V shed 5 bases and J 3 bases; nucleotides not matched to a gene: 7. The CDR3 sequence is 15 residues long. Germline CDR1 and CDR2: MDHEN and SYDVKM. CDR3 residues: CASSLRGGGTDTQYF. DNA of the CDR3: TGTGCCAGCAGTCTGCGGGGCGGGGGGACAGATACGCAGTATTTT. Full variable domain (rest looked up from reference TRBV28 and TRBJ2-3): DVKVTQSSRYLVKRTGEKVFLECVQDMDHENMFWYRQDPGLGLRLIYFSYDVKMKEKGDIPEGYSVSREKKERFSLILESASTNQTSMYLCASSLRGGGTDTQYFGPGTRLTVL.

The J gene is TRBJ2-1, the V gene TRBV29-1; 10 positions agree with TRBD1. CDR1 SQVTM and CDR2 ANQGSEA come from the germline V gene. V gave up 7 bases and J gave up 2 bases; unmatched junction bases: 5. The CDR3 has 14 amino acids. CDR3 loop: CSAGQGGAYNEQFF. In DNA, the CDR3 is TGCAGCGCCGGACAGGGGGGGGCCTACAATGAGCAGTTCTTC.

This chain links TRBV7-8 with TRBJ1-3; D is possibly TRBD1 (5 bases). Germline V gene lookup returns CDR1 SGHVS and CDR2 FQNEAQ. Trimming pared 8 bases from V and 1 base from J, leaving 15 bases between. The length of the CDR3 is 15 residues. The CDR3: CASQKWGFSGNTIYF. In DNA form, the CDR3 reads TGTGCCAGCCAGAAGTGGGGGTTTTCTGGAAACACCATATATTTT.

This rearrangement joins TRBV7-9 to TRBJ1-1, with D possibly TRBD1 on 5 matching bases. CDR3 length equals 15 residues. The germline gives CDR1 SEHNR, CDR2 FQNEAQ (reference sequence). Trimming stripped 1 base from V and 0 bases from J, with 9 bases between. CDR3 nucleotide sequence: TGTGCCAGCAGCTTAGTTGCGGGGGTGAACACTGAAGCTTTCTTT. Encoded protein: CASSLVAGVNTEAFF. The full variable domain, completed using reference TRBV7-9 and TRBJ1-1, is DTGVSQNPRHKITKRGQNVTFRCDPISEHNRLYWYRQTLGQGPEFLTYFQNEAQLEKSRLLSDRFSAERPKGSFSTLEIQRTEQGDSAMYLCASSLVAGVNTEAFFGQGTRLTVV.

The V gene is TRBV10-1, the J gene TRBJ2-1; 7 bases line up with TRBD2. CDR3 length equals 16 residues. V lost 0 bases to trimming and J lost 3 bases; unmatched junction nucleotides: 5. Germline-derived CDR1 and CDR2 are WNHNN and SYGVQD (reference sequence). CDR3 loop: CASSESIGGSYNEQFF. In DNA form, the CDR3 reads TGCGCCAGCAGTGAGTCGATAGGCGGGAGCTACAATGAGCAGTTCTTC.

The gene calls are TRBV5-1 and TRBJ1-2; the match to TRBD1 covers 7 bases. This CDR3 is built from 15 residues. CDR1 and CDR2 from the germline V gene are SGHRS and YFSETQ. V lost 4 bases to trimming and J lost 8 bases; unmatched junction nucleotides: 14. The CDR3 DNA reads as TGCGCCAGCAGCCCTAGGGGGGAAGGGGGCGGCGGCTACACCTTC. It translates to CASSPRGEGGGGYTF.

The genes are TRBV30 and TRBJ1-6; D is uncertain. Trimming stripped 0 bases from V and 12 bases from J, with 6 bases between. This CDR3 contains 11 residues. Looked up from germline, CDR1 is GTSNPN and CDR2 is SVGIG (reference sequence). The CDR3 protein is CAWSVTLPLHF. CDR3 coding DNA: TGTGCCTGGAGTGTAACTTTACCCCTCCACTTT.

The sample holds one count of this clone. This chain connects TRBV11-3 to TRBJ2-1, with D tentatively TRBD1 or TRBD2 (6 bases each). CDR3 length: 15 residues. Per the germline V gene, CDR1 is SGHNT and CDR2 is YENEEA. Trimming pared 0 bases from V and 7 bases from J, leaving 13 bases between. The CDR3 loop reads CASSLDPTGGNEQFF. CDR3 in DNA: TGTGCCAGCAGCTTAGACCCGACAGGAGGGAATGAGCAGTTCTTC.

A single count supports this clone. This chain connects TRBV28 to TRBJ2-7; D tentatively reads TRBD1 or TRBD2 (5 bases each). Germline V gene lookup returns CDR1 MDHEN and CDR2 SYDVKM. Trimming stripped 8 bases from V and 2 bases from J, with 16 bases between. CDR3 size: 14 residues. Here the CDR3 reads CASVNPGTPYEQYF. CDR3 in DNA: TGTGCCAGCGTTAACCCCGGGACCCCCTACGAGCAGTACTTC.

The chain combines TRBV14 with TRBJ1-1; maybe TRBD1 (6 bases). The CDR3 is made up of 14 amino acids. Trimming stripped 5 bases from V and 2 bases from J, with 12 bases between. Per the germline V gene, CDR1 is SGHDN and CDR2 is FVKESK. The CDR3 region is CASSAQGSNTEAFF. The CDR3 DNA is TGTGCCAGCAGCGCACAGGGATCTAACACTGAAGCTTTCTTT. The full variable domain, rest sourced from reference TRBV14 and TRBJ1-1, is EAGVTQFPSHSVIEKGQTVTLRCDPISGHDNLYWYRRVMGKEIKFLLHFVKESKQDESGMPNNRFLAERTGGTYSTLKVQPAELEDSGVYFCASSAQGSNTEAFFGQGTRLTVV.

The count of this clone is one. The J gene is TRBJ2-1, the V gene TRBV4-1; D unclear. V gave up 0 bases and J gave up 4 bases, with 10 bases separating them. The CDR3 totals 15 residues. Per germline, CDR1 MGHRA and CDR2 YSYEKL. CDR3 loop: CASSQDWPGYNEQFF. For the CDR3, the DNA is TGCGCCAGCAGCCAAGATTGGCCCGGGTACAATGAGCAGTTCTTC.

The chain combines TRBV7-8 with TRBJ1-1; 7 bases match TRBD1. This CDR3 spans 15 amino acids. The junction had 9 bases not matched to a gene; V was cut back by 1 base and J by 7 bases. Germline lookup yields CDR1 SGHVS and CDR2 FQNEAQ. In nucleotides, the CDR3 is TGTGCCAGCAGCTTAGTGCGAGGGGGCCTCAGTGAAGCTTTCTTT. As protein: CASSLVRGGLSEAFF.

The chain is built from TRBV19 and TRBJ2-2, with a possible D match to TRBD2 (5 bases). The V end lost 3 bases, the J end lost 6 bases, and 20 bases lay between the germline ends. The CDR3 is 17 residues long. Germline lookup yields CDR1 LNHDA and CDR2 SQIVND (reference sequence). CDR3 bases: TGTGCCAGTAGTATCCCGACCCGCCCAGCGGAGGCCGGGGAGCTGTTTTTT. This codes for CASSIPTRPAEAGELFF. Full variable domain (outside the CDR3, taken from reference TRBV19 and TRBJ2-2): DGGITQSPKYLFRKEGQNVTLSCEQNLNHDAMYWYRQDPGQGLRLIYYSQIVNDFQKGDIAEGYSVSREKKESFPLTVTSAQKNPTAFYLCASSIPTRPAEAGELFFGEGSRLTVL.

The gene calls are TRBV30 and TRBJ1-2, with 12 bases identical to TRBD1. Germline trimming cut 2 bases from V and 7 bases from J; bases unmatched to any gene: 5. Looked up from germline, CDR1 is GTSNPN and CDR2 is SVGIG (reference sequence). The CDR3 covers 14 residues. The CDR3 nucleotides are TGTGCCTGGAGTCAGGGGACAGGGGGCTCTGGCTACACCTTC. It yields the protein CAWSQGTGGSGYTF.

This chain connects TRBV7-3 to TRBJ2-1, with 9 bases aligning to TRBD2. The CDR3 has 16 residues. V gave up 4 bases and J gave up 5 bases; unmatched junction bases: 9. The V gene's germline CDR1 is SGHTA and CDR2 FQGTGA. The DNA for the CDR3 is TGTGCCAGCAGCTCATTTTCCGGGACTAGCAACAATGAGCAGTTCTTC. Translating gives CASSSFSGTSNNEQFF.

The DNA of the CDR3 is TGTGCCAGCAGTGAAGCAGGGGCCGGTCAGCCCCAGCATTTT. Residues: CASSEAGAGQPQHF. The rearrangement uses TRBV6-1 and TRBJ1-5; perhaps TRBD1 as D (5 bases). The CDR3 is made up of 14 amino acids. Germline assignment: CDR1 MNHNS and CDR2 SASEGT. The V gene lost 0 bases and the J gene lost 6 bases, with 9 bases spanning the gap.

The chain is built from TRBV5-6 and TRBJ2-3; TRBD1 aligns across 7 bases. V shed 3 bases, J shed 5 bases, and the junction held 3 bases outside the gene matches. Germline loops: CDR1 SGHDT, CDR2 YYEEEE. The CDR3 covers 13 residues. Here the CDR3 reads CASSSQGVDTQYF. CDR3 bases: TGTGCCAGCAGCTCGCAGGGGGTAGATACGCAGTATTTT. Full variable domain (outside the CDR3, taken from reference TRBV5-6 and TRBJ2-3): DAGVTQSPTHLIKTRGQQVTLRCSPKSGHDTVSWYQQALGQGPQFIFQYYEEEERQRGNFPDRFSGHQFPNYSSELNVNALLLGDSALYLCASSSQGVDTQYFGPGTRLTVL.